This T cell receptor beta chain was recorded in a study of post-analysis software for immune sequencing data. Whole-study findings and limits: TRBV5-6, TRBV5-1 and TRBV20-1 belonged to a set of five TRBV segments that were more frequent in patients than controls. Normalized Chao1 diversity in multiple sclerosis patients fell significantly below that of controls.

Of note for this clonotype: What it recognizes is unknown.

The CDR3 totals 17 residues. The V gene end was trimmed by 0 bases and the J gene end by 4 bases; junction bases not matched to a gene: 13. Germline lookup yields CDR1 DFQATT and CDR2 SNEGSKA (reference sequence). Carried by the TCR beta cDNA libraries were unique molecular identifiers. From the PCR reads, TCRdb called clonotypes with MiXCR, one entry per CDR3 protein. The repertoire has hundreds of thousands of distinct CDR3 sequences, just under 30% of them found once; the top ten carry roughly 0.57%. The TCR was taken from a girl between 10 and 17 years old with multiple sclerosis. Sequenced sample: blood. The rearrangement links TRBV20-1 to TRBJ2-3; 7 positions match TRBD1. The CDR3 DNA follows: TGCAGTGCTAGAGATAGGTTAGAGGCAGGGGGACCAGATACGCAGTATTTT. It encodes CSARDRLEAGGPDTQYF.